Below, one TCR beta chain is given with its context. Its antigen remains unknown. A multiplex PCR was run with 60 Vbeta primers and 13 Jbeta primers. Libraries were prepared by immunoSEQ multiplex PCR; TCRdb keeps only in-frame clonotypes and omits some of them. The sample yields 100,000 or so clones, roughly three quarters seen once. These data are taken from a study of cytomegalovirus exposure and HLA in healthy donors. Germline CDR1 and CDR2: SGHAT and FQNNGV. With 5 bases clipped from V and 8 bases from J, the junction kept 14 bases outside the gene matches. This CDR3 region has 16 residues. Study findings and constraints: When analyzed later, the rates of TCR association showed variation by HLA locus, with DRB1 the most and HLA-C the fewest. A later analysis found most CMV-associated TCR beta chains apparently HLA-restricted. Association of a missense DCLRE1C variant with TCR beta V- and J-gene trimming was reported in a later analysis. The listing of 150 or so TCR beta chains classed them as cytomegalovirus-associated.

Sequenced material: PBMCs. The sequence was collected from a middle-aged man in good health and CMV-seronegative. The V gene is TRBV11-2, the J gene TRBJ2-3, with 9 nucleotides matching TRBD1. CDR3: CASSSDRDRVLGTQYF. CDR3 sequence (DNA): TGTGCCAGCAGCAGCGACCGGGACAGGGTACTAGGTACGCAGTATTTT. The full variable domain, rest sourced from reference TRBV11-2 and TRBJ2-3, is EAGVAQSPRYKIIEKRQSVAFWCNPISGHATLYWYQQILGQGPKLLIQFQNNGVVDDSQLPKDRFSAERLKGVDSTLKIQPAKLEDSAVYLCASSSDRDRVLGTQYFGPGTRLTVL.